This T cell receptor (beta chain) was sequenced for a study of blood T cell repertoires in COVID-19. Study background: Sources were T cells, B-cell-depleted T cells, or PBMCs; the material itself was cDNA or gDNA.

This clone was counted a few times. This CDR3 has 15 amino acids. Trimming took 0 bases from V and 5 from J, leaving 15 bases between them. Germline assignment: CDR1 SQVTM and CDR2 ANQGSEA. In the original analysis: Amplified reference gene primers provided the basis for estimating nucleated cell counts. Method: immunoSEQ multiplex PCR; TCRdb's copy keeps in-frame clones and lacks some. V and J calls and clone size are given by that table; D and trimming were obtained from the DNA. The sample contains under 300,000 clones, approximately 80% of which appear only once. The sequence came from a woman in her thirties or forties with active or convalescent COVID-19. V gene TRBV29-1 combines with J gene TRBJ2-3, with D possibly being TRBD1 (6 bases). The sequenced sample consisted of peripheral blood. The CDR3 DNA sequence: TGCAGCGTTGAAGAATTGGAAAGGGGGAGAGATACGCAGTATTTT. This encodes CSVEELERGRDTQYF.